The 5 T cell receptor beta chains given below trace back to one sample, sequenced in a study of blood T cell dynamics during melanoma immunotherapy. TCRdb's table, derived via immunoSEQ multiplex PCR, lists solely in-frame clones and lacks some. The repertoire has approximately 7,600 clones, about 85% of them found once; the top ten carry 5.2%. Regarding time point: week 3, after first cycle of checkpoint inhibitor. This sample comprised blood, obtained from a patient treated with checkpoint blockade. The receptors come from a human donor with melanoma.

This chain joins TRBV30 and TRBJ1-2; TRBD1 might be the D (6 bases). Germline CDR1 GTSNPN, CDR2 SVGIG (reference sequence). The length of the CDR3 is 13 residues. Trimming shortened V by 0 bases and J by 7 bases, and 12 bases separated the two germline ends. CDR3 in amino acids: CAWSVQGPSGYTF. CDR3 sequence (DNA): TGTGCCTGGAGTGTACAGGGTCCGTCTGGCTACACCTTC.

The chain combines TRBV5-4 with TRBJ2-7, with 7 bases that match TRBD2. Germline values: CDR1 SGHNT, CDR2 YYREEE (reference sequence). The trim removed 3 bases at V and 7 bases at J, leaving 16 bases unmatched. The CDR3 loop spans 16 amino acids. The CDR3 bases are TGTGCCAGCAGCTCCTTACCGGGACTACCCCTCTGGGAGCAGTACGTC. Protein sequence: CASSSLPGLPLWEQYV.

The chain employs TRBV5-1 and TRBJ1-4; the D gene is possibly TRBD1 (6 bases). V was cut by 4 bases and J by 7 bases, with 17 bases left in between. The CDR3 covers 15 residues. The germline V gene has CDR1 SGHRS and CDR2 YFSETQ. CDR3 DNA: TGCGCCAGCAGCCCAACGGGACAAGGGGTTGAAAAACTGTTTTTT. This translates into CASSPTGQGVEKLFF.

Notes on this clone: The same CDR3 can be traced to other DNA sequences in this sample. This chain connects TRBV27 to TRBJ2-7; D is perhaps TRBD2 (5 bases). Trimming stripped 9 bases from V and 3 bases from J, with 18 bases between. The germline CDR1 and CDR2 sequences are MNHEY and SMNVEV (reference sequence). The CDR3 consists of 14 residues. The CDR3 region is CASSPLDSYYEQYV. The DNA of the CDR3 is TGTGCCAGTAGTCCTTTGGACTCCTACTACGAGCAGTACGTC.

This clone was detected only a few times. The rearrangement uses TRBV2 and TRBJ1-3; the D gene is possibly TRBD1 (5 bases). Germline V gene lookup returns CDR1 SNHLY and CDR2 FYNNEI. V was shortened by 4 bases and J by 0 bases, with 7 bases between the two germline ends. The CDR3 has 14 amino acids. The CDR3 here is CASSAGTSGNTIYF. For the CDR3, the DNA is TGTGCCAGCAGTGCCGGGACCTCTGGAAACACCATATATTTT.